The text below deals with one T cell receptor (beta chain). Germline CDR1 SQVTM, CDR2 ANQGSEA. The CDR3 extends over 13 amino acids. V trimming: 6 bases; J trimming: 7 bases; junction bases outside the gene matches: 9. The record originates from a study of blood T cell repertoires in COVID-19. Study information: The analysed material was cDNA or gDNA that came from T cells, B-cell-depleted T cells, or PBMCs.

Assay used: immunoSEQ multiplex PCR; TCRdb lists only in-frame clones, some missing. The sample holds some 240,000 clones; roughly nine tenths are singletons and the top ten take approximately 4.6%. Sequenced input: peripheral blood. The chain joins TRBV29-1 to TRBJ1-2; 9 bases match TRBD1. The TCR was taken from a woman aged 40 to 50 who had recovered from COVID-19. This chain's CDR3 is CSVVPGQGSGYTF. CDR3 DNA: TGCAGCGTAGTTCCGGGACAGGGAAGTGGCTACACCTTC.